Listed below are T cell receptor beta chains from one sample, sequenced in a study of naive and memory T cell subsets. TCRdb reprocessed the 5' RACE reads via MiXCR and lists one record per CDR3 protein. The profile shows roughly 62,000 distinct CDR3 sequences, around 8% of them singletons. These receptors all stem from a female donor in good health. The conserved cysteine and the conserved F or W are not part of the CDR3 here. The order of the fields is V gene, clone size, CDR3 protein. Clone size is given for some rows only: seen once, a few or many times, or a class if the clone is expanded.

TRBV2 many ASSDLRGTQPQH
TRBV9 few ASSVGGFGELF
TRBV5-1 many ASSRSVGSPNEKLF
TRBV12-3/TRBV12-4 many ASRPSGFNYGYT
TRBV10-3 NA AISHANGAAKNIQY
TRBV25-1 NA ASRTGSGWHEQF
TRBV6-5 NA ASSVTTGGSGYT
TRBV28 NA ASSPGSLEQY
TRBV12-3/TRBV12-4 NA ASGHYNEQF
TRBV7-9 NA ASRFTKLTADFSSGANVLT
TRBV2 few ASTQPPVGDEQY
TRBV20-1 NA SARNGLSYEQY
TRBV6-5 NA ASSPNGQGADEQY
TRBV6-1 many ASSEVREQY
TRBV19 NA ASSIGSGREKLF
TRBV5-4 NA ASSFYSGGSYEQY
TRBV19 few ASYQKGYAGNTIY
TRBV20-1 NA SARGDRFYEQY
TRBV12-3/TRBV12-4 few ASRRQGLGYGYT
TRBV28 few ASSLWVRRETQY
TRBV3-1 few ASSHRGTSYEQY
TRBV24-1 many ATSDSRKGNLVSEAF
TRBV27 many ASSLLGLGLNEQY
TRBV6-1 many ASSVEDTDTQY
TRBV6-2/TRBV6-3 many ASRPQGASSGANVLT
TRBV30 few AWSAYRGGAKNIQY
TRBV6-5 many ASSFRRDSGDRTEAF
TRBV18 few ASSPPSGAFGNEQF
TRBV5-1 NA ASSLDREWSEKLF
TRBV19 few ASRYAGTRNTGELF
TRBV5-5 few ASSTPSTDTQY
TRBV4-2 NA ASSPQGLAPEQF
TRBV20-1 NA SARQGSEEEKLF
TRBV5-1 few ASSSLDRGRNTEAF